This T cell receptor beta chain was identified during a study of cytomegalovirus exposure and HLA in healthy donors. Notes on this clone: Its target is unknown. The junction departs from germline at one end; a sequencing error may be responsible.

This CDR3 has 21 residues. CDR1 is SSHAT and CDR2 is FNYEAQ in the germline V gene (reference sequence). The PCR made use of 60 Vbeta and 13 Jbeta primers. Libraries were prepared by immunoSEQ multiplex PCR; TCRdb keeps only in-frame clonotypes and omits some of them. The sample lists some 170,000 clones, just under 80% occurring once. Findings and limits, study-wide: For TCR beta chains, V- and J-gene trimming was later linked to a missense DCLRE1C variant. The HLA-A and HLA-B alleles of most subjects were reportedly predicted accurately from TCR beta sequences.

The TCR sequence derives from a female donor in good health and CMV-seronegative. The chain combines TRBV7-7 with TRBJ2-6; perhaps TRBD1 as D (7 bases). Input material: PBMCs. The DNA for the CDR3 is TGTGCTAGCAGCTTAGGGGTGTGGCGGGACAGAGAACGCTCTGGGGCCAACGTCCTGACTTTC. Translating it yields CASSLGVWRDRERSGANVLTF. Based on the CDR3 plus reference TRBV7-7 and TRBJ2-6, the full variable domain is GAGVSQSPRYKVTKRGQDVTLRCDPISSHATLYWYQQALGQGPEFLTYFNYEAQPDKSGLPSDRFSAERPEGSISTLTIQRTEQRDSAMYRCASSLGVWRDRERSGANVLTFGAGSRLTVL.